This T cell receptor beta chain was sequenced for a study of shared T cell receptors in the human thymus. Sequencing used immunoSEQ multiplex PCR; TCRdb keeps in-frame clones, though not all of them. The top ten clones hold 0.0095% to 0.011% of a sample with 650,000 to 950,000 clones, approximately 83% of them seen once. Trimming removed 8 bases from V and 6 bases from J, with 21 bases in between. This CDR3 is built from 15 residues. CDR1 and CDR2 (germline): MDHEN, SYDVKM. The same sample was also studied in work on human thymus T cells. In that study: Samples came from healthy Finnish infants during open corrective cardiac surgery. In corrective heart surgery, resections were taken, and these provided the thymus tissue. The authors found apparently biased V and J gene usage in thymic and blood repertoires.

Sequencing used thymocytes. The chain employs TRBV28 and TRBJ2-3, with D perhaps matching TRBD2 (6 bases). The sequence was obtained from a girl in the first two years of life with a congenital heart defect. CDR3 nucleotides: TGTGCCAGCTGGGGCCGGGACTCAGAGTCCGATACGCAGTATTTT. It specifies CASWGRDSESDTQYF.